The present T cell receptor beta chain was sequenced within a study of blood T cell repertoires in COVID-19. Study at large: The origin of the acute and convalescent COVID-19 samples was the United States, Italy and Spain.

This CDR3 has 15 residues. The ends were cut back, 6 bases at V and 2 bases at J, with 14 bases in the middle. Germline V CDR1 and CDR2: SGHVS, FQNEAQ. This clone came up a few times. Per the authors' pipeline: Nucleated cell number was recorded as an estimate derived from reference gene primer amplification. Profiled with immunoSEQ multiplex PCR; TCRdb holds only in-frame clones, not every one. V and J calls and clone size follow that table, whereas D and trimming were derived from the DNA. The sample has about 210,000 clones, around 82% seen once. The rearrangement joins TRBV7-8 to TRBJ1-5, with D possibly matching TRBD1 (6 bases). Material for sequencing was peripheral blood. The clonotype was recovered from a human donor in a cohort sampled during active COVID-19. In DNA form, the CDR3 reads TGTGCCAGCAGTCATAGGGGGGGCGGCAATCAGCCCCAGCATTTT. Its translation is CASSHRGGGNQPQHF. The entire variable domain, with the rest obtained from reference TRBV7-8 and TRBJ1-5, is as follows: GAGVSQSPRYKVAKRGQDVALRCDPISGHVSLFWYQQALGQGPEFLTYFQNEAQLDKSGLPSDRFFAERPEGSVSTLKIQRTQQEDSAVYLCASSHRGGGNQPQHFGDGTRLSIL.